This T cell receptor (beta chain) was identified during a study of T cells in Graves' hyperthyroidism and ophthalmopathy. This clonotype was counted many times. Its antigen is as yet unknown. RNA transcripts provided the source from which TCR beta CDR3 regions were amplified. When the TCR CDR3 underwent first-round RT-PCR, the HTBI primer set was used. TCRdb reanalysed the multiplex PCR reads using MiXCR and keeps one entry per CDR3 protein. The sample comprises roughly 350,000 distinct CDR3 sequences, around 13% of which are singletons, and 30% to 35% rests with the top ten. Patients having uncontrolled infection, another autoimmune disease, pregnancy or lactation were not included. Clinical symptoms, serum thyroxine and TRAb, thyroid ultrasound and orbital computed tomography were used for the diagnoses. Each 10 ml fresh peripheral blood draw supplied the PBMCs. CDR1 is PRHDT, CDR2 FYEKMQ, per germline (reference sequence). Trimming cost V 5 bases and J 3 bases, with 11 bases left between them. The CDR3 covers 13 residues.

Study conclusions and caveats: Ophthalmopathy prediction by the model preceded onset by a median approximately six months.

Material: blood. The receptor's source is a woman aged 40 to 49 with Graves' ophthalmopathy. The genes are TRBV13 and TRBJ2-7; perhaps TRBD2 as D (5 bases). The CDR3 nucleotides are TGTGCCAGCAGCCCGAGGGAGAACTACGAGCAGTACTTC. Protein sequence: CASSPRENYEQYF.